The source of this T cell receptor beta chain is a study of T cell changes during pregnancy in multiple sclerosis. The assay was immunoSEQ multiplex PCR, and TCRdb's table has in-frame clones only and misses some. The repertoire holds about 70,000 clones, about 91% seen once, with roughly 1.5% in the top ten. The germline V gene has CDR1 ENHRY and CDR2 SYGVKD. Trimming took 4 bases from V and 2 from J, leaving 17 bases between them. This CDR3 comprises 16 residues. The sample in question was peripheral blood, obtained after pregnancy. This receptor was obtained from a female donor with multiple sclerosis, enrolled in a pregnancy study. The rearrangement joins TRBV10-3 to TRBJ2-5; a possible D gene is TRBD2 (5 bases). CDR3 sequence reads: CAISGANWKRQETQYF. Written as DNA, the CDR3 is TGTGCCATCAGTGGGGCGAATTGGAAGCGGCAAGAGACCCAGTACTTC.